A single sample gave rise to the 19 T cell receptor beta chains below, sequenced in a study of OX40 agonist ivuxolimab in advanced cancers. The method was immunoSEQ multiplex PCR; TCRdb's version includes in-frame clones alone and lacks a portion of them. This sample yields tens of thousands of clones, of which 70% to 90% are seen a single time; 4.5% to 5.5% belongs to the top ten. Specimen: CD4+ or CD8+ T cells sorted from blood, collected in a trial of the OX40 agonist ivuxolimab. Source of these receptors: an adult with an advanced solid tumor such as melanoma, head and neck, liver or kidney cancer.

CDR3 bases: TGTGCCAGCAGCCGACCCGACAGTGAAGCTTTCTTT. Protein sequence: CASSRPDSEAFF. This sequence joins TRBV5-5 and TRBJ1-1; TRBD1 is a possible D gene (5 bases). CDR3 length: 12 amino acids. Between the trimmed V and J ends, which lost 4 bases and 7 bases, there was a span of 11 bases. CDR1 and CDR2 from the germline V gene are SGHKS and YYEKEE (reference sequence).

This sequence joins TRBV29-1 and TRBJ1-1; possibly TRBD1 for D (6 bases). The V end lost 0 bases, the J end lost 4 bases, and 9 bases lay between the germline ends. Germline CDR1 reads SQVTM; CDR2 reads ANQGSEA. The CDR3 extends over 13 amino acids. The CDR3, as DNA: TGCAGCGTTGAAGACGGACAGATCACTGAAGCTTTCTTT. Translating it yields CSVEDGQITEAFF.

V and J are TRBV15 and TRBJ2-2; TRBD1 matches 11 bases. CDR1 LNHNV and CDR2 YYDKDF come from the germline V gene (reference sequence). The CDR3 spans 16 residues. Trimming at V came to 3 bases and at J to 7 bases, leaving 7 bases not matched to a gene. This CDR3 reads CATSRSGTGGIGELFF. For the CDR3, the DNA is TGTGCCACCAGCAGGTCCGGGACAGGGGGTATCGGGGAGCTGTTTTTT.

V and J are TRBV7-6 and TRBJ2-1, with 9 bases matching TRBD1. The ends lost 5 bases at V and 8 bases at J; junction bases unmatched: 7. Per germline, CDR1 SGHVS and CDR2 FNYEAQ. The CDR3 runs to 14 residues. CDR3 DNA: TGTGCCAGCAGCATCTCCGGGACAGGGTATGAGCAGTTCTTC. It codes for CASSISGTGYEQFF.

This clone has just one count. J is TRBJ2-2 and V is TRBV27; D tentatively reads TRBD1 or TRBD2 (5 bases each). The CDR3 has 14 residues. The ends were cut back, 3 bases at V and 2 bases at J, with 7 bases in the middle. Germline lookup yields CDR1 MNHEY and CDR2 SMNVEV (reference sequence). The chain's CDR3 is CASSLGPNTGELFF. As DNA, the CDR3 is TGTGCCAGCAGTTTGGGACCTAACACCGGGGAGCTGTTTTTT.

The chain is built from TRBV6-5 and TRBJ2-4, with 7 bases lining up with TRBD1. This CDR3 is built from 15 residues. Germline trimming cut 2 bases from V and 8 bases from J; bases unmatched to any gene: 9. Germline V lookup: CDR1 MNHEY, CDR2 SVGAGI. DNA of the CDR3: TGTGCCAGCAGTTACAAGGGGGCCGGGGCGCACATTCAGTACTTC. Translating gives CASSYKGAGAHIQYF.

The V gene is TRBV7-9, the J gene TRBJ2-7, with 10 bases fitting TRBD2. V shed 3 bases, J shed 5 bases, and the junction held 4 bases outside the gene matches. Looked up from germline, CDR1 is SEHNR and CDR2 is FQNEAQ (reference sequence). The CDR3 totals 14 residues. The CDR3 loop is CASSFPGTSDEQYF. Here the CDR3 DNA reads TGTGCCAGCAGCTTTCCCGGGACTAGCGACGAGCAGTACTTC.

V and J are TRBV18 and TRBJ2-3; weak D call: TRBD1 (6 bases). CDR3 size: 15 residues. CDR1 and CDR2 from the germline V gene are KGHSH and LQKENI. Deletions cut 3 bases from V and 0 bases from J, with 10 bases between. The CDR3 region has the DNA TGTGCCAGCTCACCTCGGGACACAAGCACAGATACGCAGTATTTT. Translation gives CASSPRDTSTDTQYF.

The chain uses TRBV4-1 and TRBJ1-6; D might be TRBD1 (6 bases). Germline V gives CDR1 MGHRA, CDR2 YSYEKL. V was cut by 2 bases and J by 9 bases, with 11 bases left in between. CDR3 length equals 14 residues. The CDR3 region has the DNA TGCGCCAGCAGCCAATGGGGGGCAATTTCACCCCTCCACTTT. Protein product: CASSQWGAISPLHF.

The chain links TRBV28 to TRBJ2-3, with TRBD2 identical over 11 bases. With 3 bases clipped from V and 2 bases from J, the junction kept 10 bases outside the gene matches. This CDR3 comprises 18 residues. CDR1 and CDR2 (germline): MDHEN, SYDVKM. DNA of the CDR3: TGTGCCAGCAGTTTGGTCGGGAGACTAGCGGGACACACAGATACGCAGTATTTT. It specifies CASSLVGRLAGHTDTQYF.

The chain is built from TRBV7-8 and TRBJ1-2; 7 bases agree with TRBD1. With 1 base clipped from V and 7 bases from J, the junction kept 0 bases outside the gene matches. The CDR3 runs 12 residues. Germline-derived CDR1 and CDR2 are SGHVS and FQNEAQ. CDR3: CASSLGTGGYTF. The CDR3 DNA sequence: TGTGCCAGCAGCTTAGGGACAGGTGGCTACACCTTC.

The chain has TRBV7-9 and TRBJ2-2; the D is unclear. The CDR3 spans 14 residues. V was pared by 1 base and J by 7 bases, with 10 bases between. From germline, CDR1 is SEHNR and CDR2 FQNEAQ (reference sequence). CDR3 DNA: TGTGCCAGCAGCTTAGGCACGGGCCGCGGGGAGCTGTTTTTT. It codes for CASSLGTGRGELFF.

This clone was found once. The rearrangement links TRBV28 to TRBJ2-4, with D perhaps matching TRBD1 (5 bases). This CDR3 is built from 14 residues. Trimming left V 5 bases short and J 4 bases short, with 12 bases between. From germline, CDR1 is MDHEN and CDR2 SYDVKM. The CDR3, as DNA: TGTGCCAGCAGTATGGCAGGGCTGAAAAACATTCAGTACTTC. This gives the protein CASSMAGLKNIQYF. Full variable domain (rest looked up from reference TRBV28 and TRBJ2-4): DVKVTQSSRYLVKRTGEKVFLECVQDMDHENMFWYRQDPGLGLRLIYFSYDVKMKEKGDIPEGYSVSREKKERFSLILESASTNQTSMYLCASSMAGLKNIQYFGAGTRLSVL.

CDR3 nucleotide sequence: TGTGCCAGCTCACCACCGAGGGGGCTAGGAACAGATACGCAGTATTTT. Translating it yields CASSPPRGLGTDTQYF. The rearrangement joins TRBV18 to TRBJ2-3; 7 bases agree with TRBD1. The CDR3 contains 16 residues. The germline V gene has CDR1 KGHSH and CDR2 LQKENI. After removal of 0 bases from V and 3 bases from J, the junction contained 6 bases not matched to a gene.

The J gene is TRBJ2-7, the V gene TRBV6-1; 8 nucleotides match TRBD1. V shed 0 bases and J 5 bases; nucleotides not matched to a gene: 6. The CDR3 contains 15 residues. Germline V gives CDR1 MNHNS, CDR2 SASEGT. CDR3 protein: CASSEALGQVHEQYF. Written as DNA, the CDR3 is TGTGCCAGCAGTGAAGCGCTGGGACAGGTCCACGAGCAGTACTTC.

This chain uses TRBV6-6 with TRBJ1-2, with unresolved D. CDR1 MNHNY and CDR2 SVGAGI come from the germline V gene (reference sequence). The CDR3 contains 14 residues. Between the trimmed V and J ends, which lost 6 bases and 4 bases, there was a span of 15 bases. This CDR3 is CASSRLAAGYGYTF. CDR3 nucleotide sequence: TGTGCCAGCAGCCGTCTGGCGGCGGGCTATGGCTACACCTTC.

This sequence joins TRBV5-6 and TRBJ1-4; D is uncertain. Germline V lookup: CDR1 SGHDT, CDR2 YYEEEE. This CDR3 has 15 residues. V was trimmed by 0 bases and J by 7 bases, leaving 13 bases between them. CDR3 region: CASSLERLRSEKLFF. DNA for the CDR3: TGTGCCAGCAGCTTGGAACGCCTACGGAGTGAAAAACTGTTTTTT.

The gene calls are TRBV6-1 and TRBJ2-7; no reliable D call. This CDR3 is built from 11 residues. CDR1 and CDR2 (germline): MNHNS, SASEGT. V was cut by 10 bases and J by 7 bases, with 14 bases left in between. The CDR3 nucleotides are TGTGCCACCGGTCGGGTTCATGAGCAGTACTTC. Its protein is CATGRVHEQYF.

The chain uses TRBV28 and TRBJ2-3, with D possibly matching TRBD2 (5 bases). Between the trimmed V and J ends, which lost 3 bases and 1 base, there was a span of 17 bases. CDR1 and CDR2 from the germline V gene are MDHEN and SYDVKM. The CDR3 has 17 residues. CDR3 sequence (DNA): TGTGCCAGCAGTTTTGACGGGAACGTGATAGGCACAGATACGCAGTATTTT. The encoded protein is CASSFDGNVIGTDTQYF.